This is a list of T cell receptor beta chains from one sample in a study of T cells in localized non-small cell lung cancer. Repertoires were generated with immunoSEQ multiplex PCR, while TCRdb's copy carries only in-frame clones and drops some. The sample carries tens of thousands of clones, approximately 85% recorded once. The material sequenced was peripheral blood, taken before any cancer treatment. Receptors were obtained from a female donor aged 60 or older with stage I lung adenocarcinoma. Each CDR3 is given without its conserved first and last residue. Clone size is given for some rows only: seen once, a few or many times, or a class if the clone is expanded.

TRBJ2-3	10	.	TRBV5-1	ASSLGVDTQY
TRBJ1-6	12	.	TRBV19	ASRRGGKDSPLH
TRBJ1-5	12	.	TRBV7-2	ASSSEGVGQPQH
TRBJ1-3	10	.	TRBV25-1	ASSDRVNTIY
TRBJ2-7	12	.	TRBV4-1	ASSLPGQGHEQY
TRBJ2-3	14	.	TRBV11-3	ASSSWTSDRTDTQY
TRBJ1-5	14	.	TRBV5-5	ASSLEGGLGNQPQH
TRBJ1-5	13	.	TRBV6-1	ATGGSGAWGQPQH
TRBJ2-1	11	.	TRBV29-1	SVEDRILNEQF
TRBJ1-3	15	.	TRBV4-1	ASSQGYLAVSGNTIY
TRBJ2-2	13	.	TRBV19	ASSRPSGGVGELF
TRBJ2-1	14	.	TRBV6-1	ASSVLGGYIYNEQF
TRBJ1-5	15	once	TRBV4-1	ASSIRDGREGNQPQH
TRBJ1-4	12	.	TRBV12-5	ASGWDRPNEKLF
TRBJ1-4	12	.	TRBV15	ATSRDGSGEKLF
TRBJ1-1	11	.	TRBV29-1	SVSLQGATEAF
TRBJ2-1	14	.	TRBV6-7	ASSYRWVSSYNEQF
TRBJ2-6	16	.	TRBV10-3	AISEMGTGYSGANVLT
TRBJ2-7	15	.	TRBV10-3	AISESCGGTPPCEQY
TRBJ1-1	9	.	TRBV30	AWRRGVVAF
TRBJ2-3	16	.	TRBV11-3	ASSLEGASGPSTDTQY
TRBJ2-7	13	.	TRBV2	ASRAGAQSSYEQY
TRBJ2-7	14	.	TRBV19	ASSGTSGIRPYEQY
TRBJ1-1	14	.	TRBV7-9	ASSLKGNGMNTEAF
TRBJ2-7	13	.	TRBV6-1	ASRITSGRIHEQY
TRBJ1-1	11	.	TRBV6-1	ASRRNVNTEAF
TRBJ2-5	11	.	TRBV18	ASSPPPEETQY
TRBJ2-1	12	few	TRBV5-1	ASSQGLYYNEQF
TRBJ1-1	16	once	TRBV7-3	ASNPKRRDRGLNTEAF
TRBJ1-1	12	.	TRBV7-3	ASSTGQLNTEAF
TRBJ2-3	11	.	TRBV7-9	ASSLFQTDTQY
TRBJ1-1	12	.	TRBV4-1	ASSQPTGGVGAF
TRBJ1-5	13	.	TRBV7-8	ASSPRREGHQPQH
TRBJ2-2	12	.	TRBV2	ASTRWTNTGELF
TRBJ2-2	11	.	TRBV25-1	ASRDWNTGELF
TRBJ1-3	11	once	TRBV30	AWRAKGGNTIY
TRBJ2-7	9	.	TRBV5-4	ASGSPTEQY
TRBJ1-1	12	.	TRBV6-5	ASSFGGLGGEAF
TRBJ1-2	9	.	TRBV6-1	ASTGHYGYT
TRBJ2-7	11	.	TRBV28	ASSWQGAYEQY
TRBJ2-2	13	.	TRBV30	AWSVTSKNTGELF
TRBJ1-3	14	.	TRBV19	ASSIVGLGSGNTIY
TRBJ2-1	14	.	TRBV7-7	ASSLGGQGSYNEQF
TRBJ2-4	13	many	TRBV23-1	ASSGTGQIKNIQY
TRBJ2-7	13	.	TRBV5-1	ASSFSSPSSYEQY
TRBJ2-3	13	.	TRBV7-6	ASSFSDGFTDTQY
TRBJ2-2	14	.	TRBV7-2	ASSLDGGRSTGELF
TRBJ2-7	13	.	TRBV18	ASSPGQGARNEQY
TRBJ2-2	11	.	TRBV6-5	ASNPTEAGELF
TRBJ1-2	12	.	TRBV19	ASSIDPGRGGYT
TRBJ2-7	10	.	TRBV7-9	ASSSGAGEQY
TRBJ1-2	14	.	TRBV29-1	SVGKPRDGANYGYT
TRBJ1-2	11	.	TRBV19	ASSVTVDYGYT
TRBJ2-1	12	.	TRBV6-5	ASRLGQAPGEQF
TRBJ2-5	11	.	TRBV18	ASSPSHLETQY
TRBJ1-2	11	few	TRBV2	ASSAGQDYGYT
TRBJ1-1	13	.	TRBV11-3	ASSRGQGGYTEAF